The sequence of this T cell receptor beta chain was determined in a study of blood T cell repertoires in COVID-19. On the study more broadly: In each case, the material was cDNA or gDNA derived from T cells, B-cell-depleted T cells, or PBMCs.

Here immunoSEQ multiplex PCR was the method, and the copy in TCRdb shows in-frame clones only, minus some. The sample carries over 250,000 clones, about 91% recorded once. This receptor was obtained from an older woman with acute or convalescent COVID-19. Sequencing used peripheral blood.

The CDR3 loop is CASNHRGNTGELFF. In DNA form, the CDR3 reads TGTGCCAGCAACCACAGGGGGAACACCGGGGAGCTGTTTTTT. This sequence joins TRBV7-3 and TRBJ2-2; 7 bases fit TRBD1. J was trimmed by 1 base and V by 7 bases; bases with no gene match: 3. The CDR3 totals 14 residues. Germline-derived CDR1 and CDR2 are SGHTA and FQGTGA.